What follows are 2 T cell receptor beta chains derived from one specimen sequenced in a study of T-cell reconstitution after alpha-beta-depleted transplantation in children. Unique molecular identifiers tagged the TCRbeta library. TCRdb processed the PCR reads anew with MiXCR; each CDR3 protein has one entry. This table holds about 440,000 distinct CDR3 sequences, around two fifths found once. The starting material was PBMCs, obtained before TCRalphabeta/CD19-depleted stem cell transplant. Receptor source: a girl aged 2-10 years with aplastic anemia, due to receive a stem cell transplant.

Remarks on this clonotype: A much bigger clone sits one base away, suggesting this may be a read error. This chain connects TRBV11-2 to TRBJ2-2; D possibly uses TRBD1 or TRBD2 (5 bases each). Per the germline V gene, CDR1 is SGHAT and CDR2 is FQNNGV. The CDR3 runs 13 residues. The CDR3 here is CASSYAGTGELSF. Here the CDR3 DNA reads TGTGCCAGCAGCTACGCCGGGACCGGGGAGCTGTCTTTT.

This clonotype was observed at least ten times. The chain couples TRBV6-1 to TRBJ1-1; 8 positions agree with TRBD1. The CDR3 consists of 13 residues. Germline CDR1 is MNHNS and CDR2 is SASEGT. Losses at the gene ends were 7 bases for V and 5 bases for J; bases not matched to a gene: 6. Here the CDR3 DNA reads TGTGCCAGCATCCTAACAGGGGGGACTGAAGCTTTCTTT. Its protein is CASILTGGTEAFF.